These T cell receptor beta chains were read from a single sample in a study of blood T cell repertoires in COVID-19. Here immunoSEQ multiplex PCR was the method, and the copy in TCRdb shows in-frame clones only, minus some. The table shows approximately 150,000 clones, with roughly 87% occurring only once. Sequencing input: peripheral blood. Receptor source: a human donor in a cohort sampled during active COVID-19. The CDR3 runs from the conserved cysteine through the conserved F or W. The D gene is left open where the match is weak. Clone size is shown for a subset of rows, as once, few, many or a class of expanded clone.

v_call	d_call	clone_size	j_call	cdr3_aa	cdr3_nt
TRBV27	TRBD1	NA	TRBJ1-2	CASSLLGDRDRRVF	TGTGCCAGCAGTTTATTAGGGGACAGGGACCGTCGGGTCTTC
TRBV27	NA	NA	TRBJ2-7	CASSFSSLTYEQYF	TGTGCCAGCAGTTTTTCTTCCCTTACCTACGAGCAGTACTTC
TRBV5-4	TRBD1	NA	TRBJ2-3	CATRTGATDTQYF	TGTGCCACCAGGACAGGGGCAACAGATACGCAGTATTTT
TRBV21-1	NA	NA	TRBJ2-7	CASSKSLAGAHEQYF	TGTGCCAGCAGCAAGTCGCTAGCGGGAGCCCACGAGCAGTACTTC
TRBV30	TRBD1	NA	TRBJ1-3	CAWSNGRGVGNTIYF	TGTGCCTGGAGTAATGGCAGGGGGGTTGGAAACACCATATATTTT
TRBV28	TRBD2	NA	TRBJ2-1	CASSLGLAGSNEQFF	TGTGCCAGCAGTTTAGGACTAGCGGGGAGCAATGAGCAGTTCTTC
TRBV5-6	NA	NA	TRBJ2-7	CASSLRGHEQYF	TGTGCCAGCAGCTTGAGGGGCCACGAGCAGTACTTC
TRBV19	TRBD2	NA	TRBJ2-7	CASSIRGTSGERNSYEQYF	TGTGCCAGTAGTATAAGAGGGACTAGCGGGGAGCGCAACTCCTACGAGCAGTACTTC
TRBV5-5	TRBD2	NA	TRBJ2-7	CASSPTSGNYEQYF	TGTGCCAGCAGCCCAACTAGCGGGAACTACGAGCAGTACTTC
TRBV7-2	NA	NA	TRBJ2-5	CASNPGLLNWETQYF	TGTGCCAGCAACCCGGGACTCCTTAATTGGGAGACCCAGTACTTC
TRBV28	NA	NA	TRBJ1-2	CASSYVRYGYTF	TGTGCCAGCAGCTACGTGCGCTATGGCTACACCTTC
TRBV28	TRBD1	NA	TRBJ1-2	CASSGRQGALGYTF	TGTGCCAGCAGCGGGAGACAGGGGGCGCTGGGCTACACCTTC
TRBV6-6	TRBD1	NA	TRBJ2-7	CASSYGGTGLREQYF	TGTGCCAGCAGTTACGGGGGGACAGGGTTGAGGGAGCAGTACTTC
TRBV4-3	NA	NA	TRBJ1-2	CASSQDTQGSYGYTF	TGCGCCAGCAGCCAAGACACTCAGGGTAGCTATGGCTACACCTTC
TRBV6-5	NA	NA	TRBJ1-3	CASSRGAGNTIYF	TGTGCCAGCAGCAGGGGAGCTGGAAACACCATATATTTT
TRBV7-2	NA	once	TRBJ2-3	CASSFERRETQYF	TGTGCCAGCAGCTTCGAACGCAGGGAAACGCAGTATTTT